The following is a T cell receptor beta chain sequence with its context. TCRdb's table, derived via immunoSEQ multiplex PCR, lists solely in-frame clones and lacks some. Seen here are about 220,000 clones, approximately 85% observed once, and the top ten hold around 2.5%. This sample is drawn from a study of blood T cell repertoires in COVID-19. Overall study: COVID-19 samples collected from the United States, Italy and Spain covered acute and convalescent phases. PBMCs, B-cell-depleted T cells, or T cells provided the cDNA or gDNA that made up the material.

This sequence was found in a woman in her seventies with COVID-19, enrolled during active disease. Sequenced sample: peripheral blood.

DNA for the CDR3: TGTGCCAGCAGTTACTCGACAGGGCAAGGCTCCCTCTACGAGCAGTACTTC. Its translation is CASSYSTGQGSLYEQYF. V usage is TRBV6-2 or TRBV6-3 and J usage is TRBJ2-7; 7 bases are a match to TRBD1. The CDR3 totals 17 residues. CDR1 MNHEY and CDR2 SVGEGT come from the germline V gene. V gave up 0 bases and J gave up 3 bases; unmatched junction bases: 11.